This record looks at one T cell receptor beta chain sequence and its context. V lost 0 bases, J lost 10 bases, and 9 bases lay in between. Germline CDR1 and CDR2: LGHDT and YNNKEL (reference sequence). This CDR3 has 12 amino acids. This sample is drawn from a study of blood T cell repertoires in COVID-19. On the study more broadly: From the United States, Italy and Spain came samples of acute and convalescent COVID-19. Sources were T cells, B-cell-depleted T cells, or PBMCs; the material itself was cDNA or gDNA.

As handled by the study authors: Reference gene primer amplification in the assay estimated nucleated cell counts. Profiled with immunoSEQ multiplex PCR; TCRdb holds only in-frame clones, not every one. The D gene and trimming were derived from the DNA, and the V and J assignments and clone size from that table. The table records about 29,000 clones, more than 70% of them present only once. The TCR was taken from a human donor in a cohort sampled during active COVID-19. The source material was peripheral blood. The V call is TRBV3-1 (or the pseudogene TRBV3-2), the J call TRBJ1-2; D is undetermined. CDR3 nucleotide sequence: TGTGCCAGCAGCCAAGAATCTACAGACTACACCTTC. This encodes CASSQESTDYTF.